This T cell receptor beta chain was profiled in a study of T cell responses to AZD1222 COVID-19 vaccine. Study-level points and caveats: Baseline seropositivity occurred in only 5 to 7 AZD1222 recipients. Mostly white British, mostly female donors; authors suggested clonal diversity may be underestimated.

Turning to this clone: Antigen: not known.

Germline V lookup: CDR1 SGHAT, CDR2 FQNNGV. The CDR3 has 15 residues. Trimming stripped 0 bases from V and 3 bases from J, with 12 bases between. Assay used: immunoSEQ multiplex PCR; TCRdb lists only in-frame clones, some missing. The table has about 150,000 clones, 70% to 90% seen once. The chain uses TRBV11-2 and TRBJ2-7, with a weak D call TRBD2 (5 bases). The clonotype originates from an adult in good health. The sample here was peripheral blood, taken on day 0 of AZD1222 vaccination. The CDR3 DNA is TGTGCCAGCAGCTTAGAACTAGGCGGGTTCTACGAGCAGTACTTC. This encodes CASSLELGGFYEQYF. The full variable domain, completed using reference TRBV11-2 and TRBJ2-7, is EAGVAQSPRYKIIEKRQSVAFWCNPISGHATLYWYQQILGQGPKLLIQFQNNGVVDDSQLPKDRFSAERLKGVDSTLKIQPAKLEDSAVYLCASSLELGGFYEQYFGPGTRLTVT.